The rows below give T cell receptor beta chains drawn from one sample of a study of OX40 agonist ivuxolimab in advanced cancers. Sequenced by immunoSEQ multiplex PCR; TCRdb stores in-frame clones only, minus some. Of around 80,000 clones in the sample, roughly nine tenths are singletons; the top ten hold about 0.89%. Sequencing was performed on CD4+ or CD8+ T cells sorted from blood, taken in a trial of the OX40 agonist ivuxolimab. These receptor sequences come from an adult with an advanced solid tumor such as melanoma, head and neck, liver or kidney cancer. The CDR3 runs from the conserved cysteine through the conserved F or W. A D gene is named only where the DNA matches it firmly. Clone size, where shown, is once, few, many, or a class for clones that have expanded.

CDR3aa: CASSYSTGQGSDTQYF
CDR3nt: TGTGCCAGCAGTTACTCCACCGGACAGGGGTCAGATACGCAGTATTTT
abundance: NA
j_gene: TRBJ2-3
d_gene: TRBD1
v_gene: TRBV6-5

CDR3aa: CASSLGQGALNGELFF
CDR3nt: TGTGCCAGCAGCTTGGGACAGGGGGCGCTTAACGGGGAGCTGTTTTTT
abundance: NA
j_gene: TRBJ2-2
d_gene: TRBD1
v_gene: TRBV7-3

CDR3aa: CASSLQQGAREKLFF
CDR3nt: TGCGCCAGCAGCTTGCAACAGGGGGCGAGAGAAAAACTGTTTTTT
abundance: NA
j_gene: TRBJ1-4
d_gene: TRBD1
v_gene: TRBV5-1

CDR3aa: CASSPVRGQGTEAFF
CDR3nt: TGCGCCAGCAGCCCCGTCCGGGGGCAAGGCACTGAAGCTTTCTTT
abundance: NA
j_gene: TRBJ1-1
d_gene: NA
v_gene: TRBV4-1

CDR3aa: CASSFKPGQHYEQYF
CDR3nt: TGTGCCAGCAGCTTCAAACCGGGACAGCACTACGAGCAGTACTTC
abundance: few
j_gene: TRBJ2-7
d_gene: TRBD1
v_gene: TRBV7-2

CDR3aa: CASSFGGRISYEQYF
CDR3nt: TGTGCCAGCAGCTTTGGGGGGCGCATCAGTTACGAGCAGTACTTC
abundance: NA
j_gene: TRBJ2-7
d_gene: NA
v_gene: TRBV7-2

CDR3aa: CASTLRTDYGYTF
CDR3nt: TGTGCCAGCACCCTAAGGACCGACTATGGCTACACCTTC
abundance: NA
j_gene: TRBJ1-2
d_gene: NA
v_gene: TRBV28

CDR3aa: CASRGLAGGGGELFF
CDR3nt: TGTGCCAGCAGGGGACTAGCGGGGGGAGGCGGGGAGCTGTTTTTT
abundance: NA
j_gene: TRBJ2-2
d_gene: TRBD2
v_gene: TRBV6-1

CDR3aa: CSVEGVSGANVLTF
CDR3nt: TGCAGCGTTGAGGGAGTCTCTGGGGCCAACGTCCTGACTTTC
abundance: NA
j_gene: TRBJ2-6
d_gene: NA
v_gene: TRBV29-1

CDR3aa: CATSRVGGSNQPQHF
CDR3nt: TGTGCCACCAGCAGAGTGGGGGGGAGCAATCAGCCCCAGCATTTT
abundance: NA
j_gene: TRBJ1-5
d_gene: NA
v_gene: TRBV15

CDR3aa: CASSEVSRNQPQHF
CDR3nt: TGTGCCAGCAGTGAAGTAAGTCGCAATCAGCCCCAGCATTTT
abundance: few
j_gene: TRBJ1-5
d_gene: NA
v_gene: TRBV2

CDR3aa: CAGKGAGELFF
CDR3nt: TGTGCCGGAAAAGGGGCCGGGGAGCTGTTTTTT
abundance: NA
j_gene: TRBJ2-2
d_gene: NA
v_gene: TRBV6-5

CDR3aa: CATSTGELETQYF
CDR3nt: TGTGCCACCAGCACAGGGGAGTTGGAGACCCAGTACTTC
abundance: NA
j_gene: TRBJ2-5
d_gene: NA
v_gene: TRBV15

CDR3aa: CASSERTGGRAPLHF
CDR3nt: TGTGCCAGCAGTGAAAGGACAGGGGGCAGGGCACCCCTCCACTTT
abundance: NA
j_gene: TRBJ1-6
d_gene: TRBD1
v_gene: TRBV2

CDR3aa: CASSLVGTSGLTDTQYF
CDR3nt: TGTGCCAGCAGCTTGGTCGGGACTAGCGGCCTCACAGATACGCAGTATTTT
abundance: NA
j_gene: TRBJ2-3
d_gene: TRBD2
v_gene: TRBV11-2

CDR3aa: CASSTSSGNTIYF
CDR3nt: TGTGCCAGCAGCACGAGCTCTGGAAACACCATATATTTT
abundance: NA
j_gene: TRBJ1-3
d_gene: NA
v_gene: TRBV6-1

CDR3aa: CAISENGAGGEQYF
CDR3nt: TGTGCCATCAGTGAGAACGGTGCAGGGGGCGAGCAGTACTTC
abundance: NA
j_gene: TRBJ2-7
d_gene: TRBD1
v_gene: TRBV10-3

CDR3aa: CASRRQGADQPQHF
CDR3nt: TGTGCCAGCAGACGACAGGGGGCGGATCAGCCCCAGCATTTT
abundance: NA
j_gene: TRBJ1-5
d_gene: TRBD1
v_gene: TRBV6-1

CDR3aa: CASSPLSYSDSSYNSPLHF
CDR3nt: TGTGCCAGCTCACCACTCTCGTATTCGGACAGCTCCTATAATTCACCCCTCCACTTT
abundance: NA
j_gene: TRBJ1-6
d_gene: NA
v_gene: TRBV18

CDR3aa: CASSLSNSGNTIYF
CDR3nt: TGTGCCAGCAGTTTATCAAACTCTGGAAACACCATATATTTT
abundance: NA
j_gene: TRBJ1-3
d_gene: NA
v_gene: TRBV28

CDR3aa: CASSLMALASIQYF
CDR3nt: TGTGCCAGCAGCTTGATGGCGCTAGCATCCATTCAGTACTTC
abundance: once
j_gene: TRBJ2-4
d_gene: NA
v_gene: TRBV5-5

CDR3aa: CASRPISREGTYEQFF
CDR3nt: TGTGCCAGTAGGCCTATTTCGCGGGAGGGTACATATGAGCAGTTCTTC
abundance: NA
j_gene: TRBJ2-1
d_gene: TRBD2
v_gene: TRBV19